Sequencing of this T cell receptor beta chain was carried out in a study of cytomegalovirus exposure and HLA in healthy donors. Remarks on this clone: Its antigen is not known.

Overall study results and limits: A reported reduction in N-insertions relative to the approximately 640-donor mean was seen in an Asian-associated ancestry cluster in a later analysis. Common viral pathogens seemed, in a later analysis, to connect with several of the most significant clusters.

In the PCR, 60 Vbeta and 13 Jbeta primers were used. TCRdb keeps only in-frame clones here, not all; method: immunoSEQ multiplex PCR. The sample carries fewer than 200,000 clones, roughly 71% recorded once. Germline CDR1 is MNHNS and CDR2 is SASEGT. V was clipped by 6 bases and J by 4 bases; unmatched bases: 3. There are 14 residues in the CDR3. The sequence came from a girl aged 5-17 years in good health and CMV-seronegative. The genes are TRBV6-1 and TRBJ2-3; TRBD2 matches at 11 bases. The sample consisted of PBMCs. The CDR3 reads CASRVAGGADTQYF. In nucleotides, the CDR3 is TGTGCCAGCAGAGTAGCGGGGGGGGCAGATACGCAGTATTTT.